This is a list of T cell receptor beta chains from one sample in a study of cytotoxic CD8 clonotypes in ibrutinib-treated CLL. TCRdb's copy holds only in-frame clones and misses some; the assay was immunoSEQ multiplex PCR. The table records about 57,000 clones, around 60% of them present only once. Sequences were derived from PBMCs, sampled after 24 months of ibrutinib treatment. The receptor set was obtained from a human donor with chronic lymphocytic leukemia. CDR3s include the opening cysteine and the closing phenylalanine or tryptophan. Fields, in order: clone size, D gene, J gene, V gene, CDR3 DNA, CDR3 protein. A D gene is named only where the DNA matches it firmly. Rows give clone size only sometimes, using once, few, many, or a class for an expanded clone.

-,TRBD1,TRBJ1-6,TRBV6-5,TGTGCCAGCAGACGGGGACAGGCCTTTCGTTCACCCCTCCACTTT,CASRRGQAFRSPLHF
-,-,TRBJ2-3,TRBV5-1,TGCGCCAGCAGCTTGACTAGCCCTACGCAGTATTTT,CASSLTSPTQYF
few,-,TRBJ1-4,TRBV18,TGTGCCAGCTCACCAGGAGAACGGGTCGAAAAACTGTTTTTT,CASSPGERVEKLFF
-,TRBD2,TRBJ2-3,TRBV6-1,TGTGCCAGCAGGACACGGGGGGGAGATACGCAGTATTTT,CASRTRGGDTQYF
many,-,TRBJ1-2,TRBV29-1,TGCAGCGTAGAGGTAACGGGACGAAGCTATGGCTACACCTTC,CSVEVTGRSYGYTF
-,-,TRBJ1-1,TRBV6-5,TGTGCCAGCAGTTTTTGGCGATTCGCAGAGAACACTGAAGCTTTCTTT,CASSFWRFAENTEAFF
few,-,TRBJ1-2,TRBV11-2,TGTGCCAGCAGCTTAACAGACTATGGCTACACCTTC,CASSLTDYGYTF
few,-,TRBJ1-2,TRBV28,TGTGCCAGCAGTTTATCTGGGGGTAACTATGGCTACACCTTC,CASSLSGGNYGYTF
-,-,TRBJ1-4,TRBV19,TGTGCCAGTAGCGGGACGTTTAATGAAAAACTGTTTTTT,CASSGTFNEKLFF
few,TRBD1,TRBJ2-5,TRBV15,TGTGCCACCAGCAGAGGGGGACAGCAGTCGGGGACCCAGTACTTC,CATSRGGQQSGTQYF
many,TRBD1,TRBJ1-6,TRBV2,TGTGCCAGCTGGGACAGGCTTCTCTATAATTCACCCCTCCACTTT,CASWDRLLYNSPLHF
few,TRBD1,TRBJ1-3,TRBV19,TGTGCCAGTTCGGATCCGGGACAGGGGAAGTCTGGAAACACCATATATTTT,CASSDPGQGKSGNTIYF
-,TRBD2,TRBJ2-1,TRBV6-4,TGTGCCAGCAGTGTAGCGGGAGGTAGGAATGAGCAGTTCTTC,CASSVAGGRNEQFF
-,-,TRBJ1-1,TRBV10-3,TGTGCCATCAAAGTTCGGGAAGGTGAAGCTTTCTTT,CAIKVREGEAFF
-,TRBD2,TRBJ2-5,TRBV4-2,TGTGCCAGCAGCCAAGCCTTAACGGGACTAGCGGAACAAGAGACCCAGTACTTC,CASSQALTGLAEQETQYF
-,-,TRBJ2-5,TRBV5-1,TGCGCCAGCAGCTTGTTAGGGGACGAGACCCAGTACTTC,CASSLLGDETQYF
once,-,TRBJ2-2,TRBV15,TGTGCCACCAGCAGGGGTACTAGGAACGGGGAGCTGTTTTTT,CATSRGTRNGELFF
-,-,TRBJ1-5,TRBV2,TGTGCCAGCAGTTTGCATGTAGGGGACGATCAGCCCCAGCATTTT,CASSLHVGDDQPQHF
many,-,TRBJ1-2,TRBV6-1,TGTGCCAGCAGTGAAGCGTTAGTGGGGAGAGGCTATGGCTACACCTTC,CASSEALVGRGYGYTF
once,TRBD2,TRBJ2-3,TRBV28,TGTGCCAGCAGTCCCCGGGGGGAGAAGTCTACAGATACGCAGTATTTT,CASSPRGEKSTDTQYF
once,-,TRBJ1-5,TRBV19,TGTGCCAGTAGCCCACAGGGTCCGAATCAGCCCCAGCATTTT,CASSPQGPNQPQHF
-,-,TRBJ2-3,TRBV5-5,TGTGCCAGCAACTTAGGGACCTCAAACCCCACAGATACGCAGTATTTT,CASNLGTSNPTDTQYF
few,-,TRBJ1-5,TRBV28,TGTGCCAGCAGTTTAAGGGTCCGTCAGCCCCAGCATTTT,CASSLRVRQPQHF
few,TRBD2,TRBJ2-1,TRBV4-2,TGTGCCAGCAGCCCCTCGGGACTAGTTAGCCATGAGCAGTTCTTC,CASSPSGLVSHEQFF
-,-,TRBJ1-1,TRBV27,TGTGCCAGCAGCAAAGGGTGGGACACTGAAGCTTTCTTT,CASSKGWDTEAFF